A selection of T cell receptor beta chains follows, all from one sample in a study of Tregs in tolerant kidney transplant recipients. TCRdb's copy holds only in-frame clones and misses some; the assay was immunoSEQ multiplex PCR. The sample carries some 60,000 clones, about 83% recorded once. Sequencing was done on a sample of CD4+ T cells from blood. All receptors derive from a human donor in good health. Each CDR3 is given with its conserved first and last residue. D genes are given only for firm matches. Where a row states a size, it is once, few, many or the class of an expanded clone; other rows omit it.

v_gene,j_gene,abundance,d_gene,CDR3aa,CDR3nt
TRBV2,TRBJ1-2,NA,TRBD1,CASRNRGFLNGYTF,TGTGCCAGCAGGAACAGGGGATTCCTCAATGGCTACACCTTC
TRBV28,TRBJ1-2,NA,NA,CASSSSGAGYTF,TGTGCCAGCAGTTCCTCGGGGGCTGGCTACACCTTC
TRBV9,TRBJ2-3,NA,TRBD2,CASSVSERGGTDTQYF,TGTGCCAGCAGCGTAAGCGAGCGGGGGGGCACAGATACGCAGTATTTT
TRBV18,TRBJ2-5,medium-sized,TRBD2,CASSPMGGRETQYF,TGTGCCAGCTCACCGATGGGGGGGAGAGAGACCCAGTACTTC
TRBV9,TRBJ1-2,NA,NA,CASSSQQGGYGYTF,TGTGCCAGCAGCTCCCAACAGGGAGGGTATGGCTACACCTTC
TRBV7-2,TRBJ1-3,few,NA,CASSFVGNTIYF,TGTGCCAGCAGCTTTGTTGGAAACACCATATATTTT
TRBV2,TRBJ1-6,NA,NA,CASSVRTENSPLHF,TGTGCCAGCAGCGTCCGGACAGAAAATTCACCCCTCCACTTT
TRBV7-8,TRBJ1-2,NA,TRBD1,CASSLGDRDSGYTF,TGTGCCAGCAGCTTAGGAGACAGGGATAGTGGCTACACCTTC
TRBV10-3,TRBJ2-2,NA,TRBD1,CAISDGQGGLFGELFF,TGTGCCATCAGCGATGGACAGGGGGGCTTGTTTGGGGAGCTGTTTTTT
TRBV6-6,TRBJ2-3,few,NA,CASRLGGPVTDTQYF,TGTGCCAGCAGACTGGGGGGGCCTGTCACAGATACGCAGTATTTT
TRBV5-4,TRBJ2-2,few,TRBD2,CASSLGGVLKAGQNTGELFF,TGTGCCAGCAGCCTCGGAGGGGTGTTAAAAGCGGGGCAGAACACCGGGGAGCTGTTTTTT
TRBV9,TRBJ2-2,NA,TRBD1,CASSPRDSTGELFF,TGTGCCAGCAGCCCCAGGGACAGCACCGGGGAGCTGTTTTTT
TRBV5-6,TRBJ1-1,once,NA,CASSLFEWRMNTEAFF,TGTGCCAGCAGCTTGTTTGAGTGGAGAATGAACACTGAAGCTTTCTTT
TRBV5-6,TRBJ2-5,NA,NA,CASSFVITGEETQYF,TGTGCCAGCAGCTTTGTTATCACTGGAGAAGAGACCCAGTACTTC
TRBV7-9,TRBJ2-5,NA,TRBD2,CASSLRLAGGPRETQYF,TGTGCCAGCAGCTTACGTCTAGCGGGAGGGCCCCGAGAGACCCAGTACTTC
TRBV21-1,TRBJ2-3,once,NA,CASSKGRSGWGLAGRTDTQYF,TGTGCCAGCAGCAAAGGGAGATCAGGTTGGGGACTAGCGGGCCGCACAGATACGCAGTATTTT
TRBV6-9,TRBJ2-3,NA,TRBD1,CASSYSKGAGTDTQYF,TGTGCCAGCAGTTATTCCAAGGGGGCTGGGACAGATACGCAGTATTTT
TRBV5-1,TRBJ2-1,NA,TRBD2,CASSPLSGGWRSEQFF,TGCGCCAGCAGCCCCCTAAGCGGGGGCTGGCGGAGTGAGCAGTTCTTC
TRBV30,TRBJ1-6,few,NA,CAWRGGTSYNSPLHF,TGTGCCTGGAGAGGCGGGACGTCCTATAATTCACCCCTCCACTTT
TRBV5-6,TRBJ1-2,few,NA,CASSFFWFGGMDYGYTF,TGTGCCAGCAGCTTCTTCTGGTTTGGAGGGATGGACTATGGCTACACCTTC
TRBV5-1,TRBJ2-1,NA,NA,CASSFQGGSSYNEQFF,TGCGCCAGCAGCTTCCAGGGGGGTAGCTCCTACAATGAGCAGTTCTTC
TRBV19,TRBJ2-1,NA,NA,CASRRITGNRYNEQFF,TGTGCCAGTAGACGAATAACAGGGAATCGGTACAATGAGCAGTTCTTC
TRBV7-2,TRBJ2-3,NA,TRBD2,CASSPSGTSGQGDTQYF,TGTGCCAGCAGCCCATCCGGGACTAGCGGGCAGGGTGATACGCAGTATTTT
TRBV7-7,TRBJ2-1,NA,TRBD1,CASSSDRASNEQFF,TGTGCCAGCAGCTCCGACAGGGCTAGCAATGAGCAGTTCTTC
TRBV11-3,TRBJ2-3,few,TRBD1,CASSETGNTDTQYF,TGTGCCAGCAGTGAGACAGGGAACACAGATACGCAGTATTTT
TRBV7-2,TRBJ2-7,NA,NA,CASSQPGPYEQYF,TGTGCCAGCAGTCAGCCAGGCCCCTACGAGCAGTACTTC
TRBV7-9,TRBJ2-7,once,NA,CASSLAGELEQYF,TGTGCCAGCAGCTTAGCGGGAGAACTCGAGCAGTACTTC
TRBV2,TRBJ2-3,NA,NA,CASSNTDTQYF,TGTGCCAGCAGTAACACAGATACGCAGTATTTT
TRBV9,TRBJ1-6,NA,NA,CASSVSTEGNSPLHF,TGTGCCAGCAGCGTAAGTACAGAGGGGAATTCACCCCTCCACTTT
TRBV27,TRBJ1-2,NA,NA,CASSLRQNYNYGYTF,TGTGCCAGCAGTTTAAGACAGAATTATAACTATGGCTACACCTTC
TRBV2,TRBJ2-1,NA,NA,CASRDRGGEQFF,TGTGCCAGCAGGGATAGAGGAGGGGAGCAGTTCTTC
TRBV5-8,TRBJ2-3,NA,TRBD2,CASTRRGGAWADTQYF,TGTGCCAGCACGCGGCGCGGGGGGGCCTGGGCAGATACGCAGTATTTT
TRBV7-2,TRBJ2-5,NA,TRBD2,CASSQASGRETQYF,TGTGCCAGCAGCCAGGCTAGCGGGAGAGAGACCCAGTACTTC
TRBV5-8,TRBJ1-5,NA,NA,CASSPRAGNQPQHF,TGTGCCAGCAGCCCGAGGGCGGGAAATCAGCCCCAGCATTTT
TRBV6-6,TRBJ2-2,NA,NA,CASRQGFLNTGELFF,TGTGCCAGCAGGCAGGGGTTTTTGAACACCGGGGAGCTGTTTTTT
TRBV15,TRBJ1-3,NA,NA,CATSRALKDPIYF,TGTGCCACCAGCAGAGCCCTTAAGGATCCCATATATTTT
TRBV7-9,TRBJ1-3,once,NA,CASSPTGSSGNTIYF,TGTGCCAGCAGCCCCACAGGGAGCTCTGGAAACACCATATATTTT
TRBV6-5,TRBJ2-2,NA,TRBD1,CASSRGGAGTGELFF,TGTGCCAGCAGCCGAGGGGGCGCGGGCACCGGGGAGCTGTTTTTT
TRBV15,TRBJ2-7,NA,NA,CATSRDPQGSYEQYF,TGTGCCACCAGCAGGGACCCACAGGGTTCCTACGAGCAGTACTTC
TRBV7-2,TRBJ1-4,many,TRBD1,CASSWDRGGEKLFF,TGTGCCAGCAGCTGGGACAGGGGTGGAGAAAAACTGTTTTTT
TRBV7-6,TRBJ2-3,NA,TRBD2,CASSLGAGGQGDTQYF,TGTGCCAGCAGCTTAGGAGCGGGGGGCCAGGGAGATACGCAGTATTTT
TRBV2,TRBJ2-5,NA,NA,CATKGAAETQYF,TGTGCCACCAAGGGAGCAGCAGAGACCCAGTACTTC
TRBV7-2,TRBJ2-7,NA,NA,CASSSKVGPYEQYF,TGTGCCAGCAGCTCCAAGGTCGGGCCCTACGAGCAGTACTTC
TRBV2,TRBJ1-2,NA,NA,CASSPSGTGYGYTF,TGTGCCAGCAGTCCCTCGGGGACGGGCTATGGCTACACCTTC
TRBV7-3,TRBJ2-5,NA,TRBD1,CASSLMGTGVMETQYF,TGTGCCAGCAGCTTAATGGGGACAGGTGTTATGGAGACCCAGTACTTC
TRBV18,TRBJ1-2,NA,NA,CASLGGGYGYTF,TGTGCCAGCTTGGGCGGAGGTTATGGCTACACCTTC
TRBV5-1,TRBJ2-7,NA,NA,CASSSGQTYEQYF,TGCGCCAGCAGCTCCGGACAGACTTACGAGCAGTACTTC
TRBV25-1,TRBJ2-7,NA,NA,CASSGDFYEQYF,TGTGCCAGCAGTGGTGACTTCTACGAGCAGTACTTC